This entry concerns a single T cell receptor beta chain. Sequenced by immunoSEQ multiplex PCR; TCRdb stores in-frame clones only, minus some. The table has some 110,000 clones, approximately 90% seen once; the top ten hold 1.8%. The sample belongs to a study of blood T cell repertoires in COVID-19. Unmatched junction bases numbered 2, after V lost 6 bases and J lost 7 bases. Germline V gives CDR1 KGHSH, CDR2 LQKENI. CDR3 size: 11 residues. The sequenced sample consisted of peripheral blood. This rearrangement joins TRBV18 to TRBJ1-2, with TRBD1 matching 7 bases. This TCR came from a human donor with active COVID-19. The donor label of this sample is uncertain. In DNA, the CDR3 is TGTGCCAGCTCCACAGGGGCTGGCTACACCTTC. As protein: CASSTGAGYTF.